The clone carrying this T cell receptor (beta chain) was detected only a few times. Its antigen is still unknown. The read terminates 3 residues before the CDR3 end, so the remaining end is supplied by the germline J gene. Clones were read by immunoSEQ multiplex PCR, and TCRdb kept only the in-frame ones, dropping some. This sample comprises around 40,000 clones, none seen once only. The sample comes from a study of T cell clonality in common variable immunodeficiency. This CDR3 is 15 amino acids long. Trimming pared 5 bases from V and 2 bases from J, leaving 15 bases between. Per the germline V gene, CDR1 is SGHAT and CDR2 is FQNNGV. Study-level points and caveats: CVID subjects had higher TCRbeta clonality than healthy controls, most marked in about a third.

Source material: peripheral blood mononuclear cells. The chain carries TRBV11-2 and TRBJ2-5; no definite D call. This clonotype was obtained from a person aged 18 to 75 in good health. The CDR3: CASSAGRALQETQYF. The sequenced CDR3 bases are TGTGCCAGCAGCGCCGGAAGGGCGCTTCAAGAGACC.